This record looks at one T cell receptor beta chain sequence and its context. In the original processing: From reference gene primer amplification, estimates of nucleated cell counts were derived. Assay used: immunoSEQ multiplex PCR; TCRdb lists only in-frame clones, some missing. That table gives V, J and clone size, and the DNA gave D and trimming. Here the sample spans approximately 160,000 clones, approximately 80% being singletons. Germline values: CDR1 KGHDR, CDR2 SFDVKD. There are 15 residues in the CDR3. V was pared by 4 bases and J by 5 bases, with 6 bases of the junction left unmatched. These data belong to a study of blood T cell repertoires in COVID-19. Across the whole study: Material from acute and convalescent COVID-19 was sourced from the United States, Italy and Spain. Sources were T cells, B-cell-depleted T cells, or PBMCs; the material itself was cDNA or gDNA.

The genes are TRBV24-1 and TRBJ2-5, with 10 nucleotides matching TRBD2. The sequenced sample consisted of peripheral blood. The receptor was derived from a woman aged 80 or older with active or convalescent COVID-19. The CDR3 coding sequence is TGTGCCACCAGTGAGCGAGCGGGGGGGCTGGAGACCCAGTACTTC. It specifies CATSERAGGLETQYF.